The text below deals with one TCR beta chain. The antigen is unknown. Only in-frame clones appear in the TCRdb table, and some are missing; sequencing was by immunoSEQ multiplex PCR. Counted here are tens of thousands of clones, 70% to 90% occurring once; the ten biggest clones make up 13% to 15%. The sample belongs to a study of OX40 agonist ivuxolimab in advanced cancers. Autoimmune disease history or systemic immunosuppression barred patients. Findings and caveats of the study: Still undetermined is the antigen specificity of the expanded peripheral T cells. On average, CD8+ T cells showed a greater number of expanded clones than CD4+. Individuals who were partial responders at 0.1-3.0 mg/kg had clonal expansion that ranked among the lowest.

V lost 0 bases, J lost 1 base, and 7 bases lay in between. The CDR3 covers 14 residues. Germline assignment: CDR1 SGHKS and CDR2 YYEKEE (reference sequence). The sequenced sample was CD4+ or CD8+ T cells sorted from blood, obtained in a trial of the OX40 agonist ivuxolimab. The TCR sequence derives from an adult with an advanced solid tumor such as melanoma, head and neck, liver or kidney cancer. The chain has TRBV5-5 and TRBJ1-1; D unresolved. The CDR3 DNA sequence: TGTGCCAGCAGCTTGGAACTGTCGAACACTGAAGCTTTCTTT. Translation gives CASSLELSNTEAFF.